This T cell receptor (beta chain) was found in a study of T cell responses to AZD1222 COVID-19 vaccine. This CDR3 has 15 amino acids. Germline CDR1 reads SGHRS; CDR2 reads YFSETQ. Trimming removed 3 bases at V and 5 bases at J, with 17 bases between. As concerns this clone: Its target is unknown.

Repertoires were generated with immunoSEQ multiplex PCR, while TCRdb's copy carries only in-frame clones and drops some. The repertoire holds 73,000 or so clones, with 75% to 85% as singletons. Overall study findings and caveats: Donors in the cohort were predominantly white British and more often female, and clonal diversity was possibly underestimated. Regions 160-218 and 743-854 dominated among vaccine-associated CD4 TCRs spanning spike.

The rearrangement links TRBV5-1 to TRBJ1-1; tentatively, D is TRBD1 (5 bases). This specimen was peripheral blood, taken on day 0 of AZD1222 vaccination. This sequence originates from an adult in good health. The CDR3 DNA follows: TGCGCCAGCAGCTCTTATACCGGGGGAGATACTGAAGCTTTCTTT. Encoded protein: CASSSYTGGDTEAFF.